What follows are 21 T cell receptor beta chains derived from one specimen sequenced in a study of graft-versus-host responses after intestinal transplantation. Sequencing used immunoSEQ multiplex PCR; TCRdb keeps in-frame clones, though not all of them. This sample carries 100,000 or so clones, about 93% of them seen once, and the ten largest clones take roughly 2%. Antigen specificity for these receptors is unknown. Sequences were derived from unstimulated CD8+ T cells sorted from spleen or lymph node cells, sampled before intestinal transplant. The receptor set was obtained from a human donor who received an intestinal transplant.

The chain employs TRBV9 and TRBJ1-2; 11 bases map to TRBD1. This CDR3 comprises 16 residues. V lost 3 bases, J lost 4 bases, and 8 bases stayed unmatched. In germline, CDR1 is SGDLS, CDR2 YYNGEE. DNA of the CDR3: TGTGCCAGCAGCGGGACCCGGACAGGGGGCACCTATGGCTACACCTTC. Residues: CASSGTRTGGTYGYTF.

The rearrangement joins TRBV29-1 to TRBJ2-1; D perhaps matches TRBD2 (5 bases). The CDR3 is 15 residues long. V lost 3 bases, J lost 3 bases, and 15 bases lay in between. CDR1 is SQVTM, CDR2 ANQGSEA, per germline. The CDR3 nucleotides read TGCAGCGTTGAGGGCGAGGGTCTGGGCTACAATGAGCAGTTCTTC. It is translated as CSVEGEGLGYNEQFF.

The chain links TRBV11-2 to TRBJ1-4; 10 nucleotides match TRBD1. The germline gives CDR1 SGHAT, CDR2 FQNNGV. V lost 5 bases and J lost 4; bases outside the gene matches: 7. The CDR3 spans 16 residues. The CDR3 sequence: CASSLGTGALNEKLFF. The CDR3 DNA is TGTGCCAGCAGCCTCGGGACAGGGGCCCTTAATGAAAAACTGTTTTTT.

This chain links TRBV7-9 with TRBJ1-2; D is ambiguous. Trimming pared 5 bases from V and 4 bases from J, leaving 5 bases between. This CDR3 is 11 amino acids long. Germline CDR1 is SEHNR and CDR2 is FQNEAQ (reference sequence). The CDR3 is CASSSPYGYTF. The DNA of the CDR3 is TGTGCCAGCAGCAGCCCCTATGGCTACACCTTC.

This chain uses TRBV2 with TRBJ2-7; D may be TRBD1 (6 bases). V dropped 11 bases and J dropped 1 base, with 12 bases sitting between them. The germline V gene has CDR1 SNHLY and CDR2 FYNNEI. The CDR3 has 12 residues. The CDR3 spells CALQTGSYEQYF. For the CDR3, the DNA is TGTGCCCTTCAGACAGGTTCCTACGAGCAGTACTTC.

This sequence joins TRBV11-3 and TRBJ1-1; D remains unclear. The V gene's germline CDR1 is SGHNT and CDR2 YENEEA. The CDR3 has 13 amino acids. The germline V and J ends were trimmed by 5 bases and 4 bases, with 11 bases remaining between them. CDR3 residues: CASSPGGSTEAFF. The CDR3 nucleotides read TGTGCCAGCAGCCCAGGTGGGAGCACTGAAGCTTTCTTT.

The V gene is TRBV27, the J gene TRBJ2-3; 10 nucleotides align to TRBD1. CDR1 and CDR2 (germline): MNHEY, SMNVEV (reference sequence). V gave up 2 bases and J gave up 6 bases; unmatched junction bases: 5. The CDR3 consists of 15 residues. This CDR3 reads CASSLMTGGADTQYF. The CDR3 region has the DNA TGTGCCAGCAGTTTAATGACAGGGGGCGCCGATACGCAGTATTTT.

V is TRBV10-3 and J is TRBJ1-2; unclear D gene. The germline gives CDR1 ENHRY, CDR2 SYGVKD. The germline V and J ends were trimmed by 10 bases and 2 bases, with 20 bases remaining between them. CDR3 length: 15 residues. CDR3 in DNA: TGTGCCACCCGTCCCGAAGACACACAAAACTATGGCTACACCTTC. Translating it yields CATRPEDTQNYGYTF.

The chain joins TRBV7-9 to TRBJ2-6; D remains ambiguous. V was cut by 4 bases and J by 2 bases, with 6 bases left in between. Germline CDR1 SEHNR, CDR2 FQNEAQ (reference sequence). The CDR3 totals 14 residues. DNA of the CDR3: TGTGCCAGCAGCTCTGCAGCTGGGGCCAACGTCCTGACTTTC. It codes for CASSSAAGANVLTF.

This clone appeared once. The V call is TRBV7-2, the J call TRBJ1-2, with a tentative D call TRBD1 (6 bases). CDR3 length: 18 amino acids. Germline CDR1 SGHTA, CDR2 FQGNSA. V was cut by 2 bases and J by 0 bases, with 19 bases left in between. CDR3 region: CASSLKPYGTPPNYGYTF. The CDR3 DNA reads as TGTGCCAGCAGCTTAAAACCTTACGGGACACCCCCTAACTATGGCTACACCTTC.

The DNA of the CDR3 is TGTGCCAGCAGCTGGGACACGTACACCGGGGAGCTGTTTTTT. This gives the protein CASSWDTYTGELFF. J is TRBJ2-2 and V is TRBV11-2; D may be TRBD1 (6 bases). The CDR3 has 14 amino acids. Germline loops: CDR1 SGHAT, CDR2 FQNNGV. V was trimmed by 4 bases and J by 3 bases, leaving 9 bases between them.

The J gene is TRBJ2-7, the V gene TRBV7-8, with 7 bases that match TRBD2. V was pared by 4 bases and J by 0 bases, with 6 bases of the junction left unmatched. Germline CDR1 reads SGHVS; CDR2 reads FQNEAQ. CDR3 length: 15 amino acids. The CDR3 nucleotides read TGTGCCAGCAGCTATGAAGCGGGACCCTCCTACGAGCAGTACTTC. Protein: CASSYEAGPSYEQYF.

This chain joins TRBV7-2 and TRBJ1-5; no clear D. Germline assignment: CDR1 SGHTA and CDR2 FQGNSA. This CDR3 has 18 residues. V lost 3 bases and J 2 bases, leaving 20 bases between the germline ends. Here the CDR3 reads CASSFFGNVAYRNQPQHF. The CDR3 nucleotides read TGTGCCAGCAGCTTCTTCGGGAATGTTGCGTATCGCAATCAGCCCCAGCATTTT.

This chain's CDR3 is CASSQDLAGGDNEQFF. The CDR3 region has the DNA TGCGCCAGCAGCCAAGATTTGGCGGGGGGGGACAATGAGCAGTTCTTC. This chain joins TRBV4-3 and TRBJ2-1; 9 nucleotides agree with TRBD2. V shed 0 bases, J shed 5 bases, and the junction held 5 bases outside the gene matches. The CDR3 contains 16 residues. Germline V gene data show CDR1 as LGHNA and CDR2 as YSLEER.

The V call is TRBV4-3, the J call TRBJ2-3, with 9 bases that match TRBD2. The length of the CDR3 is 16 residues. The V and J ends lost 1 base and 2 bases, in that order; junction bases with no gene match: 4. Germline CDR1 is LGHNA and CDR2 is YSLEER. The CDR3, as DNA: TGCGCCAGCAGCCAAGTCGTGGGACTAGCCACAGATACGCAGTATTTT. Its translation: CASSQVVGLATDTQYF.

The V gene is TRBV30, the J gene TRBJ2-7, with 7 bases that match TRBD1. V lost 7 bases to trimming and J lost 5 bases; unmatched junction nucleotides: 14. This CDR3 is 14 amino acids long. Germline V gene sequence: CDR1 GTSNPN, CDR2 SVGIG (reference sequence). The CDR3 coding sequence is TGTGCCTTCTCAGGGGGACGAGGGGACGACGAGCAGTACTTC. Amino acid sequence: CAFSGGRGDDEQYF.

The chain links TRBV27 to TRBJ2-7; the match to TRBD2 covers 8 bases. V lost 3 bases, J lost 2 bases, and 3 bases stayed unmatched. The germline CDR1 and CDR2 sequences are MNHEY and SMNVEV (reference sequence). The CDR3 length is 14 residues. The CDR3 is CASSLASGPYEQYF. CDR3 nucleotides: TGTGCCAGCAGTTTGGCTAGCGGGCCCTACGAGCAGTACTTC.

The chain carries TRBV27 and TRBJ2-5, with a possible D match to TRBD2 (6 bases). The germline V gene has CDR1 MNHEY and CDR2 SMNVEV (reference sequence). CDR3 size: 14 residues. Deletions cut 6 bases from V and 2 bases from J, with 13 bases between. CDR3 nucleotide sequence: TGTGCCAGCAGCCGGGGGACGGATCAAGAGACCCAGTACTTC. It encodes CASSRGTDQETQYF.

This chain uses TRBV6-6 with TRBJ1-2; D unresolved. Germline lookup yields CDR1 MNHNY and CDR2 SVGAGI (reference sequence). CDR3 length: 15 amino acids. Deletions cut 0 bases from V and 0 bases from J, with 8 bases between. In DNA form, the CDR3 reads TGTGCCAGCAGTTACTCCGTTACTTCTAACTATGGCTACACCTTC. This gives the protein CASSYSVTSNYGYTF.

V gene TRBV28 combines with J gene TRBJ1-1, with D possibly being TRBD1 (5 bases). This CDR3 is built from 12 residues. CDR1 and CDR2 from the germline V gene are MDHEN and SYDVKM. Trimming removed 8 bases at V and 4 bases at J, with 11 bases between. CDR3 amino acids: CASEMGGTEAFF. The CDR3 nucleotides are TGTGCCAGCGAAATGGGGGGCACTGAAGCTTTCTTT.

The chain carries TRBV7-6 and TRBJ2-1; tentatively, D is TRBD2 (6 bases). Germline V gives CDR1 SGHVS, CDR2 FNYEAQ. Trimming pared 5 bases from V and 4 bases from J, leaving 15 bases between. CDR3 length: 15 residues. CDR3 in amino acids: CASSQGLRPYNEQFF. CDR3 in DNA: TGTGCCAGCAGCCAGGGACTCAGGCCATACAATGAGCAGTTCTTC. Based on the CDR3 plus reference TRBV7-6 and TRBJ2-1, the full variable domain is GAGVSQSPRYKVTKRGQDVALRCDPISGHVSLYWYRQALGQGPEFLTYFNYEAQQDKSGLPNDRFSAERPEGSISTLTIQRTEQRDSAMYRCASSQGLRPYNEQFFGPGTRLTVL.